The clone carrying this T cell receptor (beta chain) turned up a few times. This entry belongs to a study of T-cell reconstitution after alpha-beta-depleted transplantation in children. A library of TCRbeta sequences, prepared with unique molecular identifiers, was generated. TCRdb re-called the PCR reads with MiXCR, one entry per CDR3 protein. The data contain around 200,000 distinct CDR3 sequences, about 9.5% of them singletons. The ends were cut back, 2 bases at V and 0 bases at J, with 13 bases in the middle. The length of the CDR3 is 16 residues. Germline lookup yields CDR1 MNHEY and CDR2 SVGAGI.

The V and J genes are TRBV6-5 and TRBJ1-2, with a tentative D call TRBD1 (6 bases). This TCR was recovered from a human donor who donated a stem cell graft to a child with acute lymphoblastic leukemia. The sequencing used PBMCs from the stem cell graft donor, collected from the stem cell graft. The DNA for the CDR3 is TGTGCCAGCAGTTACCGTCCGGACAGACCTAACTATGGCTACACCTTC. Amino acids: CASSYRPDRPNYGYTF.